Listed below are T cell receptor beta chains from one sample, sequenced in a study of patients and donors after allogeneic stem cell transplantation. TCRdb reanalysed the RT-PCR reads using MiXCR and keeps one entry per CDR3 protein. In the table there are fewer than 75,000 distinct CDR3 sequences, about a quarter of which are singletons. The sample comprised blood, either unsorted or a sorted T cell fraction (not recorded which). Receptor source: a human donor who was either an allogeneic HSCT recipient or a stem cell or donor lymphocyte infusion donor (not recorded which). It is not recorded whose cells these are; they may come from a transplant donor. Both conserved end residues are part of each CDR3.

j_call v_call cdr3_aa
TRBJ1-1 TRBV5-1 CASSLVQGASEAFF
TRBJ2-7 TRBV29-1 CSVGPQGGEQYF
TRBJ1-3 TRBV20-1 CSATDRTGNTIYF
TRBJ1-1 TRBV19 CASSRVGAQATEAFF
TRBJ2-7 TRBV20-1 CSARGPSYEQYF
TRBJ2-7 TRBV6-6 CASSFGTGFSYEQYF
TRBJ1-5 TRBV15 CATSRDLWAGNSNQPQHF
TRBJ1-2 TRBV3-1 CASSQGSQSYGYTF
TRBJ2-7 TRBV20-1 CSAIPLAGGTHEQYF
TRBJ1-5 TRBV12-5 CASGLVLGGSNQPQHF
TRBJ1-1 TRBV19 CASRDRVFSEAFF
TRBJ2-1 TRBV20-1 CSATAAGGGTASYNEQFF
TRBJ2-6 TRBV5-1 CASSAGGTRRRANVLTF
TRBJ1-1 TRBV11-2 CASSPRDREAFF
TRBJ2-3 TRBV15 CATSRDLWADTQYF
TRBJ2-3 TRBV5-6 CASSVQGATDTQYF
TRBJ2-3 TRBV7-3 CASSTWTSGRGRDTQYF
TRBJ2-7 TRBV2 CASSVTGWSYEQYF
TRBJ2-2 TRBV11-2 CASSPRDTVANTGELFF
TRBJ2-1 TRBV5-1 CASSLAWDRGIDEQFF
TRBJ2-7 TRBV29-1 CSVEDLPGPLPTWCEQYF
TRBJ1-2 TRBV29-1 CSVERGENGYTF
TRBJ2-5 TRBV20-1 CSAMGSSETQYF
TRBJ2-1 TRBV5-1 CASSVGLSNEQFF
TRBJ1-5 TRBV6-5 CASSPATGSNQPQHF
TRBJ1-1 TRBV20-1 CSARDPGQGSTEAFF
TRBJ1-2 TRBV3-1 CASSRPGGYGYTF
TRBJ1-4 TRBV7-9 CASSPDLYGKLFF
TRBJ1-3 TRBV18 CASSPGPSGNTIYF
TRBJ1-6 TRBV7-9 CASSTNSPLHF